The 4 T cell receptor beta chains listed next were all sequenced from one sample in a study of early T cells in non-severe SARS-CoV-2 infection. TCRdb recomputed calls from the 5' RACE reads with MiXCR, one row per CDR3 protein. The repertoire holds 68,000 or so distinct CDR3 sequences, with approximately 12% as singletons. Sequencing input: whole blood. The receptors stem from an adult who was a healthcare worker with PCR-confirmed SARS-CoV-2 infection or an uninfected control (not recorded which).

This clonotype has a count of ten or more. This chain joins TRBV7-9 and TRBJ2-3; 9 nucleotides align to TRBD1. This CDR3 region has 16 residues. The germline gives CDR1 SEHNR, CDR2 FQNEAQ (reference sequence). Trimming cost V 1 base and J 6 bases; bases outside gene matches: 8. The CDR3 loop reads CASSLGTGDLRDTQYF. Written as DNA, the CDR3 is TGTGCCAGCAGCTTAGGGACAGGGGATCTTAGGGATACGCAGTATTTT.

At least ten counts were recorded for this clonotype. The chain links TRBV30 to TRBJ1-6, with TRBD1 identical over 11 bases. The CDR3 extends over 16 amino acids. With V trimmed by 2 bases and J by 10 bases, 10 bases remained unmatched. Germline V lookup: CDR1 GTSNPN, CDR2 SVGIG (reference sequence). CDR3 region: CAWSSGYRDRGSPLHF. In nucleotides, the CDR3 is TGTGCCTGGAGTAGTGGGTACCGGGACAGGGGGTCACCCCTCCACTTT.

V is TRBV18 and J is TRBJ2-3, with 10 bases that match TRBD2. In germline, CDR1 is KGHSH, CDR2 LQKENI. This CDR3 is built from 17 residues. V shed 3 bases and J 4 bases; nucleotides not matched to a gene: 10. CDR3 residues: CASSPAIGGLAADTQYF. Here the CDR3 DNA reads TGTGCCAGCTCACCGGCGATCGGCGGACTAGCGGCAGATACGCAGTATTTT.

This clonotype was observed many times. This chain connects TRBV5-1 to TRBJ1-2; D is unclear. The germline V and J ends were trimmed by 3 bases and 0 bases, with 6 bases remaining between them. The CDR3 is made up of 13 amino acids. The germline V gene encodes CDR1 SGHRS and CDR2 YFSETQ. Written as DNA, the CDR3 is TGCGCCAGCAGCTCGGGGACTAACTATGGCTACACCTTC. Residues: CASSSGTNYGYTF.